The TCR beta chain described here comes from a study of cytomegalovirus exposure and HLA in healthy donors. Use of 60 Vbeta and 13 Jbeta primers characterized the PCR. TCRdb keeps only in-frame clones here, not all; method: immunoSEQ multiplex PCR. This table has about 160,000 clones, about 80% appearing once. Trimming took off 5 bases at V and 0 bases at J, with 15 bases between the two ends. Germline V gene data show CDR1 as KGHSH and CDR2 as LQKENI. The CDR3 spans 16 residues. This clone was recorded once. The sequencing sample was made of PBMCs. This chain uses TRBV18 with TRBJ2-3; the D is unclear. This clonotype originated in a woman aged 40 to 49 in good health and CMV-seronegative. The CDR3: CASSSVGSSSTDTQYF. CDR3 DNA sequence: TGTGCCAGCTCATCTGTCGGGTCCTCTAGCACAGATACGCAGTATTTT.